This T cell receptor (beta chain) was identified during a study of T cell responses to AZD1222 COVID-19 vaccine. Study information: Second-dose timings of about 4 or about 12 weeks were pooled.

There are 18 residues in the CDR3. The trim removed 0 bases at V and 4 bases at J, leaving 14 bases unmatched. Germline lookup yields CDR1 MGHRA and CDR2 YSYEKL. Study-wide findings and caveats: Among those given AZD1222, only six or seven were seropositive at baseline. At 160-218 and 743-854, vaccine-associated CD4 TCRs were dominant, and they spanned spike. Spike-specific TCR repertoires showed rising breadth and depth after two AZD1222 doses.

As concerns this clone: Antigen unknown.

Data came from immunoSEQ multiplex PCR; TCRdb stores just in-frame clones and leaves some out. Seen here are 90,000 to 110,000 clones, about 88% observed once, and the top ten hold under 20%. This specimen was peripheral blood, taken on day 0 of AZD1222 vaccination. This TCR came from an adult in good health. The chain combines TRBV4-1 with TRBJ1-1; 7 positions agree with TRBD1. For the CDR3, the DNA is TGCGCCAGCAGCCAAGAGGGGTTGGGACAGCTCGGCGGCACTGAAGCTTTCTTT. It encodes CASSQEGLGQLGGTEAFF.